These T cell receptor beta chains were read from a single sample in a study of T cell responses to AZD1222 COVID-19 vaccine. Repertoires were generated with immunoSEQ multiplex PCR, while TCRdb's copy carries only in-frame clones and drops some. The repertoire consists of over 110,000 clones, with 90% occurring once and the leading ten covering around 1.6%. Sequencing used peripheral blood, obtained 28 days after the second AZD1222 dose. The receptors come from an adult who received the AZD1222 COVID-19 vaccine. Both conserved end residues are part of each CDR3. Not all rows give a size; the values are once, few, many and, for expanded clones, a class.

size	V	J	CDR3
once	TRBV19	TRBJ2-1	CASSISGGPYNEQFF
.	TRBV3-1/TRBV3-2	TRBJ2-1	CASSPEGRANNEQFF
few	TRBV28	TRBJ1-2	CASSQDRRGYTF
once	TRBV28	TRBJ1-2	CASRASDTTAYYGYTF
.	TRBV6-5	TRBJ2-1	CASRAGTAGYEQFF
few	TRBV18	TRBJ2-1	CASSPRTSFDNEQFF
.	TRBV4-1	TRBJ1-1	CASSPAGQLQIEAFF
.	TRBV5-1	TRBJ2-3	CASSTQGQGTDTQYF
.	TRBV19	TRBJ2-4	CASGWGVAKNIQYF
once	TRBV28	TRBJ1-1	CASSPTYRAEAFF
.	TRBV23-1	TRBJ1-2	CASSRGPPYGYTF
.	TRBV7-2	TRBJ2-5	CASSRQGGVQETQYF
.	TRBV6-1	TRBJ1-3	CASSGTGTSSGNTIYF
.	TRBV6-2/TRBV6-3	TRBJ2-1	CASSSSTSGRYEQFF
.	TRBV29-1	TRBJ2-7	CSVEGVGERNYEQYF
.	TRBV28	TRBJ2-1	CASSKQGAGREDEQFF
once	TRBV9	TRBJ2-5	CASSAPGLRGETQYF
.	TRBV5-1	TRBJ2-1	CASSLGNLNEQFF
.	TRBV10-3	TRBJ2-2	CATSSGAGELFF
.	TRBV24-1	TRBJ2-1	CATSPLAGGNNEQFF
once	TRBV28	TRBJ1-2	CASSPGQGYYGYTF
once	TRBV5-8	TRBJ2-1	CASRGREGGNEQFF
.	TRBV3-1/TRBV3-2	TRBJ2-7	CASSPQGARLSGSSYEQYF
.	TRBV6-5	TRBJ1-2	CASSSDKLYGYTF
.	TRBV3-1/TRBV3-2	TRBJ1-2	CASSPDRNGRPNYGYTF
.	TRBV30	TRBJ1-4	CAWTGENNEKLFF
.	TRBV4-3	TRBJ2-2	CASSQVASGNTGELFF
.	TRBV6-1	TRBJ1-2	CASSENRGRGHGYTF
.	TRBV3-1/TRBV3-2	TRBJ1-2	CASSQGAARGYTF
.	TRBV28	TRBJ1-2	CASSSMWLPGYTF
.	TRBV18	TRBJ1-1	CASSLAGQGLNTEAFF
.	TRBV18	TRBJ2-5	CASSPAGISETQYF
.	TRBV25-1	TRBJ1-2	CASSNLSNNYGYTF
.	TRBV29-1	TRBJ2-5	CSARDNQETQYF
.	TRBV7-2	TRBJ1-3	CASSPQSGGGNTIYF
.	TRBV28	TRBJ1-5	CASSRQVEGNQPQHF
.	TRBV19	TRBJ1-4	CASSPKAGVNEKLFF
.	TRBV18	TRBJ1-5	CASSPKTGNQPQHF
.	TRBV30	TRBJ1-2	CASGQGAGGYTF
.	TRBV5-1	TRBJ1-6	CASSFGSSHRSSYNSPLHF